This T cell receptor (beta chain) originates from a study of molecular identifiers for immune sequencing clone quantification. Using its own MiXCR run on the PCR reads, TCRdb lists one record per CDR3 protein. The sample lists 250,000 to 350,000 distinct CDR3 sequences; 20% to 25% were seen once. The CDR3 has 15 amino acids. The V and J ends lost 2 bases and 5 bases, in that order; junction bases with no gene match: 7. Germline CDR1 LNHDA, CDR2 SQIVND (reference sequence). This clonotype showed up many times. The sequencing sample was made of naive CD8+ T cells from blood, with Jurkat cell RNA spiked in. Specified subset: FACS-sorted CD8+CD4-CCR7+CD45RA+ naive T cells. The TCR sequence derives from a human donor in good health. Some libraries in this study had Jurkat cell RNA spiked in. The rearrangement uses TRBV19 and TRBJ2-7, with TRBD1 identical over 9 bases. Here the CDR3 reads CASSISSWTGDEQYF. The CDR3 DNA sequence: TGTGCCAGTAGTATATCTTCCTGGACAGGGGACGAGCAGTACTTC.